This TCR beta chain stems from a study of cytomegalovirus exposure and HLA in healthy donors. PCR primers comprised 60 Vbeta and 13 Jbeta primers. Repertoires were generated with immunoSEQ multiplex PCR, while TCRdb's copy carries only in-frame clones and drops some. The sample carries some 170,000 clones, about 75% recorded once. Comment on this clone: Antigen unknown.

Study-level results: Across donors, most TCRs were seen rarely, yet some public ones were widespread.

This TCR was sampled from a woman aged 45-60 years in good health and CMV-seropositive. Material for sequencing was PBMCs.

The CDR3 loop is CASSQDLGQSLVGEKLFF. DNA for the CDR3: TGCGCCAGCAGCCAAGATTTGGGACAGTCTTTGGTCGGTGAAAAACTGTTTTTT. The chain combines TRBV4-1 with TRBJ1-4; 7 positions match TRBD1. This CDR3 comprises 18 residues. With 0 bases clipped from V and 7 bases from J, the junction kept 14 bases outside the gene matches. Germline V gives CDR1 MGHRA, CDR2 YSYEKL.